This T cell receptor beta chain was documented in a study of shared clonotypes between healthy human individuals. Replicate PCRs for sorted subsets used 200 ng DNA; this equaled 30,000 to 35,000 T cell genomes. Repertoires were generated with immunoSEQ multiplex PCR, while TCRdb's copy carries only in-frame clones and drops some. The sample yields over 1.5 million clones, about 98% seen once. Every donor, a Caucasian adult, lived in Nashville, Tennessee. This clone was found once. The CDR3 has 17 amino acids. Trimming at V came to 0 bases and at J to 0 bases, leaving 5 bases not matched to a gene. The V gene's germline CDR1 is LNHNV and CDR2 YYDKDF (reference sequence).

The TCR sequence derives from a man aged 30 to 39 in good health. The sample was naive CD4+ T cells sorted from blood. Subset given: CD45RA+ positively selected. J is TRBJ2-1 and V is TRBV15, with 7 bases identical to TRBD2. The CDR3 DNA is TGTGCCACCAGCAGAGATACAGGCGGGAGCTCCTACAATGAGCAGTTCTTC. The encoded protein is CATSRDTGGSSYNEQFF.